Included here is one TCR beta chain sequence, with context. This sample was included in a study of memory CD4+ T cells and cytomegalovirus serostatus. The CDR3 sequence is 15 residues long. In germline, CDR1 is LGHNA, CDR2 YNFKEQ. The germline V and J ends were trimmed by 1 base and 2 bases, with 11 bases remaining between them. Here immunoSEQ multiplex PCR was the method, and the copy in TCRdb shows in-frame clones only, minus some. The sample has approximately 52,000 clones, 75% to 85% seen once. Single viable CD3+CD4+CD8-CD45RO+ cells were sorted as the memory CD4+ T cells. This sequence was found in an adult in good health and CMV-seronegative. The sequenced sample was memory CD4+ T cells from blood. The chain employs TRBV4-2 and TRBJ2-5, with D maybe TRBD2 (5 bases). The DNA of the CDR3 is TGTGCCAGCAGCCAAGTCGGTGGGAGACAAGAGACCCAGTACTTC. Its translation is CASSQVGGRQETQYF.